The 3 T cell receptor beta chains reported below all come from one sample, sequenced in a study of T cell responses to AZD1222 COVID-19 vaccine. TCRdb's copy holds only in-frame clones and misses some; the assay was immunoSEQ multiplex PCR. The sample lists about 140,000 clones, about 90% occurring once. The sample consisted of peripheral blood, taken on day 0 of AZD1222 vaccination. These receptors all come from an adult in good health.

This sequence joins TRBV6-1 and TRBJ1-2; D not resolved. The CDR3 spans 14 residues. V lost 1 base and J lost 3, with 9 bases in between. Germline V gene sequence: CDR1 MNHNS, CDR2 SASEGT. The CDR3 loop reads CASSEGIGHYGYTF. The DNA for the CDR3 is TGTGCCAGCAGTGAAGGTATAGGGCACTATGGCTACACCTTC.

The genes are TRBV7-9 and TRBJ1-2; the D gene is possibly TRBD1 (6 bases). The CDR3 is 13 residues long. Per the germline V gene, CDR1 is SEHNR and CDR2 is FQNEAQ (reference sequence). Trimming stripped 2 bases from V and 8 bases from J, with 12 bases between. Here the CDR3 reads CASSLKYRVGYTF. The CDR3, as DNA: TGTGCCAGCAGCTTAAAGTACAGGGTCGGCTACACCTTC.

The V gene is TRBV11-2, the J gene TRBJ2-5; D is ambiguous. V was cut by 0 bases and J by 4 bases, with 9 bases left in between. This CDR3 contains 14 residues. The germline V gene encodes CDR1 SGHAT and CDR2 FQNNGV. Here the CDR3 DNA reads TGTGCCAGCAGCTTAGATCTTGGGCTAGAGACCCAGTACTTC. Protein: CASSLDLGLETQYF.